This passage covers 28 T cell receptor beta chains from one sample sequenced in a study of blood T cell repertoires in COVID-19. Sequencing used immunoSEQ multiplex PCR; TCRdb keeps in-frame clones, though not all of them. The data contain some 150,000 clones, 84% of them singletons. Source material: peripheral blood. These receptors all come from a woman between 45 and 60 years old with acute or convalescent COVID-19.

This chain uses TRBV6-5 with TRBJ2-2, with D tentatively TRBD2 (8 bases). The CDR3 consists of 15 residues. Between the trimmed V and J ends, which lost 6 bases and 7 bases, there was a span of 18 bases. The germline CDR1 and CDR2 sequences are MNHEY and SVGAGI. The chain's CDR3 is CASRGQRGLGGELFF. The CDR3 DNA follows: TGTGCCAGCAGGGGACAGCGGGGGTTAGGCGGGGAGCTGTTTTTT.

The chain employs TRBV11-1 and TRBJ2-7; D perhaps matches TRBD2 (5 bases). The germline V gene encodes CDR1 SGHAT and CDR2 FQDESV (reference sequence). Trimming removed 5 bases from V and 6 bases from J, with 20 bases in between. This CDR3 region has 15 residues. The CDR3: CASSPRPLAPGEQYF. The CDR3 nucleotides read TGTGCCAGCAGCCCGCGACCGCTAGCTCCTGGCGAGCAGTACTTC.

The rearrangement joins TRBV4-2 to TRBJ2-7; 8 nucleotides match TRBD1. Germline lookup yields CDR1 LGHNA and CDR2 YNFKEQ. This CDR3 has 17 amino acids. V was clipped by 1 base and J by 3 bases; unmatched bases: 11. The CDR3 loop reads CASSQVLGQDRDYEQYF. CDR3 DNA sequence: TGTGCCAGCAGCCAAGTGTTGGGGCAGGACAGGGACTACGAGCAGTACTTC.

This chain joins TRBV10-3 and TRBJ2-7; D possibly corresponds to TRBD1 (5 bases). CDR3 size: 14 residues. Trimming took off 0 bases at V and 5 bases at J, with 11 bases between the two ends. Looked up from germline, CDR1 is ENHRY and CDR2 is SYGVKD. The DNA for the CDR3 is TGTGCCATCAGTGAGTCGAAACAGGTCCACGAGCAGTACTTC. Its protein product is CAISESKQVHEQYF.

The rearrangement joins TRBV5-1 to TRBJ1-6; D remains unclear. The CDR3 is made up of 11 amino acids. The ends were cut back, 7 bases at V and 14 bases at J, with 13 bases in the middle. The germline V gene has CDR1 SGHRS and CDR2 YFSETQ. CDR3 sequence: CASRQEGALHF. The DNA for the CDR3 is TGCGCCAGCCGCCAGGAGGGTGCCCTCCACTTT.

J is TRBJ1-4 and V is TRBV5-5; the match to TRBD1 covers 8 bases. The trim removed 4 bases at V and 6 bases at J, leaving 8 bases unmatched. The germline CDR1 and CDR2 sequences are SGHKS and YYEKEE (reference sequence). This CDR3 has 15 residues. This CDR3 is CASSTPGRGHEKLFF. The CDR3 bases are TGTGCCAGCAGCACTCCGGGCAGGGGGCATGAAAAACTGTTTTTT. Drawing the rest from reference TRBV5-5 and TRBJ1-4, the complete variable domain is DAGVTQSPTHLIKTRGQQVTLRCSPISGHKSVSWYQQVLGQGPQFIFQYYEKEERGRGNFPDRFSARQFPNYSSELNVNALLLGDSALYLCASSTPGRGHEKLFFGSGTQLSVL.

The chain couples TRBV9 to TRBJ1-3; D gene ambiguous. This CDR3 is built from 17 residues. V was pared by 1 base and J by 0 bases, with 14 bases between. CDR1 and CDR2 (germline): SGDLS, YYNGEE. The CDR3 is CASSVRGAEFSGNTIYF. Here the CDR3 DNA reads TGTGCCAGCAGCGTACGGGGTGCGGAGTTCTCTGGAAACACCATATATTTT.

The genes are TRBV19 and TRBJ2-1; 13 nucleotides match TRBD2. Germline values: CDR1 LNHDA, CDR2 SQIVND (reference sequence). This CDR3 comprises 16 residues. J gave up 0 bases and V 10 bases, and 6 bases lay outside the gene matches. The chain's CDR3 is CATGTSGVSSYNEQFF. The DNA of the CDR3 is TGTGCCACCGGGACTAGCGGGGTGAGCTCCTACAATGAGCAGTTCTTC. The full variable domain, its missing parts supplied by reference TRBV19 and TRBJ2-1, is DGGITQSPKYLFRKEGQNVTLSCEQNLNHDAMYWYRQDPGQGLRLIYYSQIVNDFQKGDIAEGYSVSREKKESFPLTVTSAQKNPTAFYLCATGTSGVSSYNEQFFGPGTRLTVL.

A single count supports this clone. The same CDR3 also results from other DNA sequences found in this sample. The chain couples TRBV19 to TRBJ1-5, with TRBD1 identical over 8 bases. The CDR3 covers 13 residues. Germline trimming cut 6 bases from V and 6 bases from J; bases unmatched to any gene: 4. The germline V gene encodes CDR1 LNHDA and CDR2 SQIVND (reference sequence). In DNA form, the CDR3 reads TGTGCCAGTAGCCAGGGGGCAGGTCAGCCCCAGCATTTT. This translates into CASSQGAGQPQHF. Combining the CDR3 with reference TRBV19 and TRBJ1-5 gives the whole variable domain DGGITQSPKYLFRKEGQNVTLSCEQNLNHDAMYWYRQDPGQGLRLIYYSQIVNDFQKGDIAEGYSVSREKKESFPLTVTSAQKNPTAFYLCASSQGAGQPQHFGDGTRLSIL.

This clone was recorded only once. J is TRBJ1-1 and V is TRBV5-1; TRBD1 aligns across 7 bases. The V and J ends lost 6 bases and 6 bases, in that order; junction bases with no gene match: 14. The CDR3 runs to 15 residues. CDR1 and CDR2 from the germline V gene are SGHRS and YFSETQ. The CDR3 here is CASTFGQARGAEAFF. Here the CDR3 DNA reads TGCGCCAGCACCTTCGGACAGGCTAGGGGAGCTGAAGCTTTCTTT.

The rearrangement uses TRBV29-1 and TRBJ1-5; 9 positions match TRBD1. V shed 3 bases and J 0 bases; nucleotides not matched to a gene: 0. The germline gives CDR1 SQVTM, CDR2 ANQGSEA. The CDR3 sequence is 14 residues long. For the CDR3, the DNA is TGCAGCGTTGAGACAGGGGGTAGCAATCAGCCCCAGCATTTT. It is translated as CSVETGGSNQPQHF.

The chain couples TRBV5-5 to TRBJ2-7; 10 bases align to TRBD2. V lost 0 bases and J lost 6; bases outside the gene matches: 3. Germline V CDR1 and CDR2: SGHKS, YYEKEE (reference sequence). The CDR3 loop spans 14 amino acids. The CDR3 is CASSLEAGGPEQYF. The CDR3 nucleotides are TGTGCCAGCAGCTTGGAAGCGGGAGGGCCCGAGCAGTACTTC. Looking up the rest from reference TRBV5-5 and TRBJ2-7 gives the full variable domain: DAGVTQSPTHLIKTRGQQVTLRCSPISGHKSVSWYQQVLGQGPQFIFQYYEKEERGRGNFPDRFSARQFPNYSSELNVNALLLGDSALYLCASSLEAGGPEQYFGPGTRLTVT.

CDR3: CSVSGHLNQPQHF. The CDR3 region has the DNA TGCAGCGTCTCTGGACACCTCAATCAGCCCCAGCATTTT. The chain carries TRBV29-1 and TRBJ1-5, with D perhaps matching TRBD1 (5 bases). CDR1 is SQVTM, CDR2 ANQGSEA, per germline. Trimming took 6 bases from V and 3 from J, leaving 12 bases between them. The CDR3 is 13 amino acids.

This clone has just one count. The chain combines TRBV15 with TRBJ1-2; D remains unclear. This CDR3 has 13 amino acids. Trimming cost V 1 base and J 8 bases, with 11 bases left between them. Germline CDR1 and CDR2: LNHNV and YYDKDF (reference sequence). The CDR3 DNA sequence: TGTGCCACCAGCAGAGGAGGGATCGGCGGCTACACCTTC. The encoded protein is CATSRGGIGGYTF.

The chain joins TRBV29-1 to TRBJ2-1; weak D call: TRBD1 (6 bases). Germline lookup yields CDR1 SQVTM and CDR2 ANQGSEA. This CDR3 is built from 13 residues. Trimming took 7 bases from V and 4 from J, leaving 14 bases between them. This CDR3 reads CSAPGVLYNEQFF. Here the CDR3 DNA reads TGCAGCGCCCCAGGGGTACTATACAATGAGCAGTTCTTC.

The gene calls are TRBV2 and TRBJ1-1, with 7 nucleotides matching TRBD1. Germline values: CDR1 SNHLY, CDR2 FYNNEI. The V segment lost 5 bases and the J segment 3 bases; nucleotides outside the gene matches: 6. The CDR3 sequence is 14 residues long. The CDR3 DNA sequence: TGTGCCAGCAGTAGGGACAGCCAATACACTGAAGCTTTCTTT. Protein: CASSRDSQYTEAFF.

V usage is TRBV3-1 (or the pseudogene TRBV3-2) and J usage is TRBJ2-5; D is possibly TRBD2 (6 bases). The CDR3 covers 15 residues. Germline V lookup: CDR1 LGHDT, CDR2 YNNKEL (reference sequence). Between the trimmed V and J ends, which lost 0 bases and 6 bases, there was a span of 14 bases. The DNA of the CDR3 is TGTGCCAGCAGCCAAGAACTACTAGCTAGTCAGACCCAGTACTTC. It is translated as CASSQELLASQTQYF.

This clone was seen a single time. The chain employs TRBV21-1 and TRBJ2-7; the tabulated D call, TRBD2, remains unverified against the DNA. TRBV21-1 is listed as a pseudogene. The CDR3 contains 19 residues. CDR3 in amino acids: CASSKGGAGGPFETTGFGF. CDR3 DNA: TGTGCCAGCAGCAAAGGAGGAGCGGGAGGGCCGTTTGAAACAACCGGCTTCGGCTTC.

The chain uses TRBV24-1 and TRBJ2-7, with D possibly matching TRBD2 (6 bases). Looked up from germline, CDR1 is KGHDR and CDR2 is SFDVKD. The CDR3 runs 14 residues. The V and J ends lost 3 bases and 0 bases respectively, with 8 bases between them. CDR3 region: CATSDAGFSYEQYF. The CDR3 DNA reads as TGTGCCACCAGTGATGCGGGGTTCTCCTACGAGCAGTACTTC.

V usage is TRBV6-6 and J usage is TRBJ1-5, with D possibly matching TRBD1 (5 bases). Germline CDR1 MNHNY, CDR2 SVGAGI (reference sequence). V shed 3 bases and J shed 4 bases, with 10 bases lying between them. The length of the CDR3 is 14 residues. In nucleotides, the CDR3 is TGTGCCAGCAGTTATCAAGGGGATAATCAGCCCCAGCATTTT. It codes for CASSYQGDNQPQHF.

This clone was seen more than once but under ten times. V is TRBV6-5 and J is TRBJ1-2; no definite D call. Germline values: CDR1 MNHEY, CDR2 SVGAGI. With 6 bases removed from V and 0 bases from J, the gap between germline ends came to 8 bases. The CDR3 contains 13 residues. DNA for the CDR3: TGTGCCAGCAGGGCCACTACTAACTATGGCTACACCTTC. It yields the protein CASRATTNYGYTF.

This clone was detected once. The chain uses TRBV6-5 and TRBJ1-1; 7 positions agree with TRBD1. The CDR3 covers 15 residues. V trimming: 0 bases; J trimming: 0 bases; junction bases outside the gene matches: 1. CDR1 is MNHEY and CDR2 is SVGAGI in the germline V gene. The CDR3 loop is CASSYSDRMNTEAFF. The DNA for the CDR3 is TGTGCCAGCAGTTACTCGGACAGGATGAACACTGAAGCTTTCTTT.

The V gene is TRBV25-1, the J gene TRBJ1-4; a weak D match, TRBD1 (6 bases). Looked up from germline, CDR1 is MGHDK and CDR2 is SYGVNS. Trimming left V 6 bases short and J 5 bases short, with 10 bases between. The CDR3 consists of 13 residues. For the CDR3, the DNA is TGTGCCAGCAGACAGGGTTTAAATGAAAAACTGTTTTTT. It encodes CASRQGLNEKLFF.

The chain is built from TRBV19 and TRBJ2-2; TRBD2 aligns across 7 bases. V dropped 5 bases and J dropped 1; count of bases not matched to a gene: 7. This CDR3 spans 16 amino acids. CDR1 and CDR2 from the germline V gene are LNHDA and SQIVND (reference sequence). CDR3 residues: CASSGSSGMNTGELFF. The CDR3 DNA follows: TGTGCCAGTAGTGGTTCTAGCGGAATGAACACCGGGGAGCTGTTTTTT.

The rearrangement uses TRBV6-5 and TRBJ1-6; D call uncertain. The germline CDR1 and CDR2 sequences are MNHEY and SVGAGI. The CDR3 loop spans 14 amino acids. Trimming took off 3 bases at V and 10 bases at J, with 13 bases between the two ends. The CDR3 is CASSYHSFGSPLHF. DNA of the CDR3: TGTGCCAGCAGTTATCACAGTTTTGGGTCACCCCTCCACTTT.

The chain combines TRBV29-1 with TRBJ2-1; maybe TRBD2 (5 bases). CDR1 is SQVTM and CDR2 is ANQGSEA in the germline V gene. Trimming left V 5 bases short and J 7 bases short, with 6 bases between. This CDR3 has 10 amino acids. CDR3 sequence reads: CSVPGNEQFF. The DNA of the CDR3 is TGCAGCGTTCCGGGAAATGAGCAGTTCTTC.

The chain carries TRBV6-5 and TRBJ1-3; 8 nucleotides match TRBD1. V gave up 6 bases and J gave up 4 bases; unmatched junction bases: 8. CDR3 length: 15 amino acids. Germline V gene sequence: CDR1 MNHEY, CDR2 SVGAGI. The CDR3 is CASREQGALGNTIYF. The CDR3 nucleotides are TGTGCCAGCAGAGAGCAGGGGGCGTTAGGAAACACCATATATTTT.

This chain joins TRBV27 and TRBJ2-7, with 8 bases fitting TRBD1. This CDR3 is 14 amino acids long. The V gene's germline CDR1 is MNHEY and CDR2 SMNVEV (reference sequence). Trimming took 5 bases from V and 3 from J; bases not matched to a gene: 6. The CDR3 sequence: CASSIWTGNYEQYF. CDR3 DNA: TGTGCCAGCAGTATATGGACAGGGAACTACGAGCAGTACTTC.